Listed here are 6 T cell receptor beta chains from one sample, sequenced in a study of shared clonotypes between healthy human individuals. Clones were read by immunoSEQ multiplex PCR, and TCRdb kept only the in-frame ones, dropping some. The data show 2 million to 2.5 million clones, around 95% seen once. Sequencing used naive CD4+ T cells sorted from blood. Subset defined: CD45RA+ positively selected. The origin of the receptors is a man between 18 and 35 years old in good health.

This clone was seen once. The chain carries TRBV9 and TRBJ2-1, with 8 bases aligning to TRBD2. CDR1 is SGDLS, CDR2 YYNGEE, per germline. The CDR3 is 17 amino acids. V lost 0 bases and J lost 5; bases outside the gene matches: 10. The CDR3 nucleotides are TGTGCCAGCAGCGTAGGTCCGAGCGGGAGTAGGGACAATGAGCAGTTCTTC. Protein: CASSVGPSGSRDNEQFF.

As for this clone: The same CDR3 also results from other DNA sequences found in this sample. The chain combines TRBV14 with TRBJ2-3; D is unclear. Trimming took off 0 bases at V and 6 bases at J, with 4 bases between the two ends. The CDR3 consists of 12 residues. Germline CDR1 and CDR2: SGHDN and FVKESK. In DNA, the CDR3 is TGTGCCAGCAGCCAAGACACGGATACGCAGTATTTT. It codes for CASSQDTDTQYF.

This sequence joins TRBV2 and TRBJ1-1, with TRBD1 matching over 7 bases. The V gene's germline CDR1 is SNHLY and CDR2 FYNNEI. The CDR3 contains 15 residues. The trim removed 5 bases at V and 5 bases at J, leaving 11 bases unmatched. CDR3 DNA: TGTGCCAGCAGTAAGGGGGCTTCGGGGAAAACTGAAGCTTTCTTT. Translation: CASSKGASGKTEAFF.

CDR3 bases: TGTGCCAGCAGCTTACGGTGGCTAGCGGGCACAGATACGCAGTATTTT. Encoded protein: CASSLRWLAGTDTQYF. The chain has TRBV7-9 and TRBJ2-3; the match to TRBD2 covers 7 bases. V gave up 2 bases and J gave up 1 base; unmatched junction bases: 6. This CDR3 is built from 16 residues. Germline lookup yields CDR1 SEHNR and CDR2 FQNEAQ (reference sequence).

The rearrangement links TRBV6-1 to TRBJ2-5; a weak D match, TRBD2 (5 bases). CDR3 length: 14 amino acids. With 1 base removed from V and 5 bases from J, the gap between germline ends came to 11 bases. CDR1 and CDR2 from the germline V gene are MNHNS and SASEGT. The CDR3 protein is CASSEVGVLETQYF. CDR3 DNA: TGTGCCAGCAGTGAAGTCGGGGTCCTGGAGACCCAGTACTTC.

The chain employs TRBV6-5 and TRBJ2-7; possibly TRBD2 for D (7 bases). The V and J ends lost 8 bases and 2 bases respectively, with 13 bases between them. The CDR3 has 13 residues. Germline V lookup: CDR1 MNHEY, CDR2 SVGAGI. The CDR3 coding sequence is TGTGCCAGCGTTGGGGGGGGCACCTACGAGCAGTACTTC. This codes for CASVGGGTYEQYF.